Below are 22 T cell receptor beta chains sequenced from a single sample in a study of blood T cell repertoires in COVID-19. Only in-frame clones appear in the TCRdb table, and some are missing; sequencing was by immunoSEQ multiplex PCR. The table lists some 390,000 clones, approximately 89% of them singletons. The sequencing input was PBMCs or T cells enriched from blood (not recorded which). Source of these receptors: a woman aged 25 to 39 who had recovered from COVID-19.

In its sample, this clone was seen a few times. The chain links TRBV27 to TRBJ1-6; TRBD1 matches at 8 bases. Losses at the gene ends were 6 bases for V and 9 bases for J; bases not matched to a gene: 7. Germline V gene data show CDR1 as MNHEY and CDR2 as SMNVEV (reference sequence). The length of the CDR3 is 14 residues. The CDR3: CASSPRDRTSPLHF. CDR3 in DNA: TGTGCCAGCAGCCCCCGGGACAGGACTTCACCCCTCCACTTT.

The V and J genes are TRBV5-6 and TRBJ2-3, with D uncertain. V shed 5 bases and J shed 2 bases, with 15 bases lying between them. The CDR3 sequence is 15 residues long. Germline assignment: CDR1 SGHDT and CDR2 YYEEEE. Here the CDR3 reads CASRARQRITDTQYF. CDR3 coding DNA: TGTGCCAGCAGGGCGAGGCAGCGTATCACAGATACGCAGTATTTT.

The V and J genes are TRBV7-6 and TRBJ2-7; 10 nucleotides match TRBD1. V was clipped by 11 bases and J by 2 bases; unmatched bases: 6. The CDR3 spans 13 residues. CDR1 SGHVS and CDR2 FNYEAQ come from the germline V gene. The CDR3 sequence: CAPRTGGAYEQYF. Written as DNA, the CDR3 is TGTGCCCCGAGGACAGGGGGTGCCTACGAGCAGTACTTC.

The chain joins TRBV12-3 or TRBV12-4 to TRBJ1-2, with 9 nucleotides matching TRBD1. The CDR3 is 13 amino acids. V trimming: 7 bases; J trimming: 4 bases; junction bases outside the gene matches: 4. CDR3 DNA sequence: TGTGCCAGCACCATACAGGGGGCCTATGGCTACACCTTC. Amino acids: CASTIQGAYGYTF.

This chain links TRBV7-9 with TRBJ2-1; TRBD2 aligns across 9 bases. The CDR3 has 19 amino acids. With V trimmed by 4 bases and J by 1 base, 14 bases remained unmatched. The V gene's germline CDR1 is SEHNR and CDR2 FQNEAQ (reference sequence). The CDR3 region has the DNA TGTGCCAGCAGCTCCACTCTAGCGGGGACCCTTCAATCCTACAATGAGCAGTTCTTC. Translation: CASSSTLAGTLQSYNEQFF.

The table lists this clone with a count of one. The rearrangement uses TRBV10-1 and TRBJ2-2, with TRBD1 matching 11 bases. The CDR3 contains 14 residues. The V and J ends lost 5 bases and 8 bases, in that order; junction bases with no gene match: 4. Looked up from germline, CDR1 is WNHNN and CDR2 is SYGVQD (reference sequence). CDR3 in DNA: TGCGCCAGCAGTCTCGGACAGGGGGCTGGGGAGCTGTTTTTT. This codes for CASSLGQGAGELFF.

V usage is TRBV4-3 and J usage is TRBJ1-2, with D possibly being TRBD1 (5 bases). Between the trimmed V and J ends, which lost 0 bases and 0 bases, there was a span of 8 bases. Germline assignment: CDR1 LGHNA and CDR2 YSLEER. The CDR3 is made up of 15 amino acids. The CDR3, as DNA: TGCGCCAGCAGCCAAGAAGGGGCATCTAACTATGGCTACACCTTC. Amino acids: CASSQEGASNYGYTF.

The chain recombines TRBV27 with TRBJ1-1; D call uncertain. Looked up from germline, CDR1 is MNHEY and CDR2 is SMNVEV (reference sequence). The CDR3 contains 15 residues. V lost 1 base to trimming and J lost 4 bases, with 13 bases between them. The CDR3 spells CASSLLSTGSTEAFF. The CDR3 DNA sequence: TGTGCCAGCAGTTTATTATCTACGGGGTCCACTGAAGCTTTCTTT.

This clone was found once. DNA of the CDR3: TGTGCCAGCAGTGTGACTAGCGGGAGGGCCCATGAGCAGTTCTTC. Translation: CASSVTSGRAHEQFF. The gene calls are TRBV27 and TRBJ2-1; 14 bases line up with TRBD2. Trimming cost V 5 bases and J 8 bases; bases outside gene matches: 5. Germline CDR1 reads MNHEY; CDR2 reads SMNVEV (reference sequence). There are 15 residues in the CDR3.

The rearrangement joins TRBV28 to TRBJ2-1; D possibly corresponds to TRBD2 (7 bases). Germline values: CDR1 MDHEN, CDR2 SYDVKM. The CDR3 runs to 16 residues. Trimming stripped 7 bases from V and 2 bases from J, with 18 bases between. CDR3 amino acids: CASTLRRGAPYNEQFF. The CDR3 DNA reads TGTGCCAGCACCCTTCGCCGGGGGGCCCCCTACAATGAGCAGTTCTTC.

V gene TRBV4-1 combines with J gene TRBJ1-2; 9 positions agree with TRBD1. The J segment lost 7 bases and the V segment lost 0 bases, leaving 6 bases of the junction unmatched. The germline CDR1 and CDR2 sequences are MGHRA and YSYEKL. This CDR3 region has 15 residues. CDR3 nucleotide sequence: TGCGCCAGCAGCCAAGATCCTGGGGACAGGGCTGGCTACACCTTC. This translates into CASSQDPGDRAGYTF.

There are many counts of this clone. The rearrangement uses TRBV21-1 and TRBJ2-5; TRBD2 is taken as the D call from the table, unchecked against the DNA. TRBV21-1 is noted as a pseudogene. CDR3 length: 16 residues. CDR3 coding DNA: TGTGCCAGCAGCAAAGGGCCTAGCGGGGAGGAAGAGACCCAGTACTTC. Amino acids: CASSKGPSGEEETQYF.

CDR3 in DNA: TGTGCCAGTCACAAGGCCAGCGACTATGGCTACACCTTC. Protein: CASHKASDYGYTF. The chain combines TRBV19 with TRBJ1-2; D not certain. This CDR3 has 13 residues. Germline CDR1 LNHDA, CDR2 SQIVND (reference sequence). Trimming shortened V by 8 bases and J by 3 bases, and 13 bases separated the two germline ends. The entire variable domain, with the rest obtained from reference TRBV19 and TRBJ1-2, is as follows: DGGITQSPKYLFRKEGQNVTLSCEQNLNHDAMYWYRQDPGQGLRLIYYSQIVNDFQKGDIAEGYSVSREKKESFPLTVTSAQKNPTAFYLCASHKASDYGYTFGSGTRLTVV.

This chain joins TRBV25-1 and TRBJ2-1, with D possibly matching TRBD2 (6 bases). The germline V gene has CDR1 MGHDK and CDR2 SYGVNS. This CDR3 contains 12 residues. Trimming shortened V by 6 bases and J by 6 bases, and 9 bases separated the two germline ends. The CDR3 DNA sequence: TGTGCCAGCAGCGGGAGCGGCAATGAGCAGTTCTTC. Encoded protein: CASSGSGNEQFF.

As for this clone: A read error may produce the germline difference seen at one junction end. The genes are TRBV7-3 and TRBJ2-7; TRBD1 agrees at 8 bases. CDR3 size: 15 residues. Germline V gene data show CDR1 as SGHTA and CDR2 as FQGTGA. This CDR3 is CASSLDPGQARSLDF. The CDR3 DNA reads as TGTGCCAGCAGCCTAGACCCGGGACAGGCCCGTTCGTTGGACTTC.

The chain recombines TRBV28 with TRBJ1-2; no reliable D call. Germline CDR1 and CDR2: MDHEN and SYDVKM. The CDR3 has 12 residues. V was cut by 7 bases and J by 8 bases, with 14 bases left in between. The CDR3 nucleotides read TGTGCCAGCACACTCTCCCGAGGCGGCTACACCTTC. It encodes CASTLSRGGYTF.

This chain uses TRBV27 with TRBJ1-5, with D possibly matching TRBD1 (5 bases). This CDR3 contains 16 residues. V lost 6 bases and J 3 bases, leaving 18 bases between the germline ends. Looked up from germline, CDR1 is MNHEY and CDR2 is SMNVEV (reference sequence). DNA for the CDR3: TGTGCCAGCAGCTCCGGTGGGGGGAGAATCAATCAGCCCCAGCATTTT. Its protein product is CASSSGGGRINQPQHF.

This CDR3 reads CASSAYSTSGGTDTQYF. CDR3 nucleotides: TGCGCCAGCAGCGCCTATTCGACTAGCGGGGGCACAGATACGCAGTATTTT. The chain joins TRBV4-3 to TRBJ2-3; 11 nucleotides align to TRBD2. With V trimmed by 5 bases and J by 1 base, 8 bases remained unmatched. This CDR3 is built from 17 residues. Germline values: CDR1 LGHNA, CDR2 YSLEER.

The V gene is TRBV19, the J gene TRBJ2-4, with D uncertain. V was cut by 3 bases and J by 2 bases, with 5 bases left in between. Germline V gene lookup returns CDR1 LNHDA and CDR2 SQIVND (reference sequence). The CDR3 contains 13 residues. Here the CDR3 reads CASSMLTKNIQYF. The CDR3, as DNA: TGTGCCAGTAGTATGTTAACCAAAAACATTCAGTACTTC.

The chain is built from TRBV6-1 and TRBJ2-7; 8 positions match TRBD2. The length of the CDR3 is 16 residues. Losses at the gene ends were 4 bases for V and 7 bases for J; bases not matched to a gene: 15. Germline loops: CDR1 MNHNS, CDR2 SASEGT. The chain's CDR3 is CASSGREGGYIREQYF. The CDR3 region has the DNA TGTGCCAGCAGTGGCCGGGAGGGAGGATATATACGGGAGCAGTACTTC.

The rearrangement uses TRBV21-1 and TRBJ2-5; TRBD1 was called by the table and not checked on the DNA. TRBV21-1 is marked as a pseudogene. The CDR3 loop spans 15 amino acids. CDR3 sequence reads: CASSKGAQAQETQYF. CDR3 bases: TGTGCCAGCAGCAAAGGGGCCCAGGCCCAAGAGACCCAGTACTTC.

The chain is built from TRBV6-5 and TRBJ2-5; TRBD2 agrees at 8 bases. This CDR3 spans 13 amino acids. The germline CDR1 and CDR2 sequences are MNHEY and SVGAGI. The V gene end was trimmed by 8 bases and the J gene end by 2 bases; junction bases not matched to a gene: 4. CDR3 sequence: CASAAGVQETQYF. Here the CDR3 DNA reads TGTGCCAGCGCAGCGGGAGTTCAAGAGACCCAGTACTTC.